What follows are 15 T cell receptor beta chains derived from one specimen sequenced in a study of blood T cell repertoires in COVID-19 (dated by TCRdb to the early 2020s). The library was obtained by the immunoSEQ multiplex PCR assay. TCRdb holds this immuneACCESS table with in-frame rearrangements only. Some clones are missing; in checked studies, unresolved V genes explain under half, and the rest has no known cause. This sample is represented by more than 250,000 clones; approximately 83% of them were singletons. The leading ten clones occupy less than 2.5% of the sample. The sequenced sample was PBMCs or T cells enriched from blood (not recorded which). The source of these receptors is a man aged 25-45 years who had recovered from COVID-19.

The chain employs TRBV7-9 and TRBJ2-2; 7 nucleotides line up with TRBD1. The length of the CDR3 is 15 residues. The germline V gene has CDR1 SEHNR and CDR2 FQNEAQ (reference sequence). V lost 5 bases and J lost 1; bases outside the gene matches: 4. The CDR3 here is CASSPTGRNTGELFF. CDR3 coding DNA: TGTGCCAGCAGCCCGACAGGGAGGAACACCGGGGAGCTGTTTTTT.

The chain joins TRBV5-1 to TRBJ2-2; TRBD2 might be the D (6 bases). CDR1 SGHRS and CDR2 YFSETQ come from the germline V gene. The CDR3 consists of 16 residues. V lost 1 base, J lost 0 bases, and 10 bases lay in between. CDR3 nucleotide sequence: TGCGCCAGCAGCTTGTTCGGGAGCGCGAACACCGGGGAGCTGTTTTTT. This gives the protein CASSLFGSANTGELFF. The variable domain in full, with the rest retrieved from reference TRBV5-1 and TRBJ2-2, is KAGVTQTPRYLIKTRGQQVTLSCSPISGHRSVSWYQQTPGQGLQFLFEYFSETQRNKGNFPGRFSGRQFSNSRSEMNVSTLELGDSALYLCASSLFGSANTGELFFGEGSRLTVL.

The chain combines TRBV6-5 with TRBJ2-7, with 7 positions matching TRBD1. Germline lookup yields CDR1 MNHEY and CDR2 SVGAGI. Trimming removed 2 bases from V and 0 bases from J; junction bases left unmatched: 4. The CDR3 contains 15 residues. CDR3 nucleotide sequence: TGTGCCAGCAGTTACATGACAGGGTTCTCCTACGAGCAGTACTTC. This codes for CASSYMTGFSYEQYF.

CDR3 region: CASSLGTGWETQYF. CDR3 bases: TGTGCCAGCAGCTTAGGGACAGGTTGGGAGACCCAGTACTTC. The rearrangement links TRBV7-6 to TRBJ2-5; 7 bases map to TRBD1. The V segment lost 1 base and the J segment 5 bases; nucleotides outside the gene matches: 4. This CDR3 comprises 14 residues. The germline V gene encodes CDR1 SGHVS and CDR2 FNYEAQ.

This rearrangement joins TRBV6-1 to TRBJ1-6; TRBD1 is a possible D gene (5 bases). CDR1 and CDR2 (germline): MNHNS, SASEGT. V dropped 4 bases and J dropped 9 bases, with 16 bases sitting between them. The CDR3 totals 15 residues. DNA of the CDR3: TGTGCCAGCAGTGCAGCTTATCCCGGGGGTTCACCCCTCCACTTT. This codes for CASSAAYPGGSPLHF.

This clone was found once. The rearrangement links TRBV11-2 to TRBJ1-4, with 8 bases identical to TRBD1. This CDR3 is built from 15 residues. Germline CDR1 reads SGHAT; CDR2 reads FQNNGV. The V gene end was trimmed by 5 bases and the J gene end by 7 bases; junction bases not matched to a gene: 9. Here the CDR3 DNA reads TGTGCCAGCAGCGCCCGGACAGGGTTGACTGAAAAACTGTTTTTT. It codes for CASSARTGLTEKLFF.

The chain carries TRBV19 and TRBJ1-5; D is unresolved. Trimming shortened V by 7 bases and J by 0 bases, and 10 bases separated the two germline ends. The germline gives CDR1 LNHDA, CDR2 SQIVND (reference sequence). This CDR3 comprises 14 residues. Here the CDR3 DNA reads TGTGCCAGTAACCGAGGGAATAGCAATCAGCCCCAGCATTTT. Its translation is CASNRGNSNQPQHF. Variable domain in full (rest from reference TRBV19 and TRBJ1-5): DGGITQSPKYLFRKEGQNVTLSCEQNLNHDAMYWYRQDPGQGLRLIYYSQIVNDFQKGDIAEGYSVSREKKESFPLTVTSAQKNPTAFYLCASNRGNSNQPQHFGDGTRLSIL.

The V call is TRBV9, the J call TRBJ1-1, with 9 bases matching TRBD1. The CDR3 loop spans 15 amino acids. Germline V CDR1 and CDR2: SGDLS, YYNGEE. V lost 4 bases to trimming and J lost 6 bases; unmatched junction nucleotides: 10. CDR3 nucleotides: TGTGCCAGCAGCCAGGTAGGGACAGGGCAATCTGAAGCTTTCTTT. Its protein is CASSQVGTGQSEAFF.

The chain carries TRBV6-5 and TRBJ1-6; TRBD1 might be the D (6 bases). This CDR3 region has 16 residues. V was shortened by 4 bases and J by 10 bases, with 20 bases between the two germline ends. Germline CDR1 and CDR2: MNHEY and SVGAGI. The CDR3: CASSSLGGGLGSPLHF. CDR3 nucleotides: TGTGCCAGCAGTTCCCTGGGAGGGGGGTTGGGCTCACCCCTCCACTTT.

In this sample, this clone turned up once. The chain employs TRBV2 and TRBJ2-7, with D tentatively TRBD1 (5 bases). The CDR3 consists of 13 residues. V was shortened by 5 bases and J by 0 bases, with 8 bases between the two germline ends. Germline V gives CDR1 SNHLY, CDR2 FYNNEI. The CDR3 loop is CASSSGNSYEQYF. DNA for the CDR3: TGTGCCAGCAGTTCAGGGAACTCCTACGAGCAGTACTTC.

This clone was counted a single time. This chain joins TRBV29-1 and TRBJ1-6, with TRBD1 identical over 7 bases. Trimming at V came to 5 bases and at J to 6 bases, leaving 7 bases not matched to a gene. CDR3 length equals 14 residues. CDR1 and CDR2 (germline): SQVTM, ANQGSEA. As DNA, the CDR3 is TGCAGCGTTAGGGCAGGGGGTGGTAATTCACCCCTCCACTTT. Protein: CSVRAGGGNSPLHF.

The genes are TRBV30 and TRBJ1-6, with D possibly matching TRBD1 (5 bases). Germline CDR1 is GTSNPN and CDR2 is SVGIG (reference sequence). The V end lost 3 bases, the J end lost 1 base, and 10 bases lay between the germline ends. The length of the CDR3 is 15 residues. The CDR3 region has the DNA TGTGCCTGGAGCGGGGGACGGTCCTATAATTCACCCCTCCACTTT. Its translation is CAWSGGRSYNSPLHF.

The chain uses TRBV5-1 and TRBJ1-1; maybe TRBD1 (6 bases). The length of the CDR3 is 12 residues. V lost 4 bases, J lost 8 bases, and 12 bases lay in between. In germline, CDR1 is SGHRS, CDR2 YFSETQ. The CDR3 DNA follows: TGCGCCAGCAGCGTATATCAGGGGGAAGCTTTCTTT. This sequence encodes CASSVYQGEAFF.

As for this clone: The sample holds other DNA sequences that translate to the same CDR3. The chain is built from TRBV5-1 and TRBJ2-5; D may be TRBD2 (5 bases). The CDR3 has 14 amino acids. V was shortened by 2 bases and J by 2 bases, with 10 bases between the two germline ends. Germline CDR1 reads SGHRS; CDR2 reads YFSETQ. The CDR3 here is CASSLGTSQETQYF. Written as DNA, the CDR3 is TGCGCCAGCAGCTTAGGAACTAGTCAAGAGACCCAGTACTTC.

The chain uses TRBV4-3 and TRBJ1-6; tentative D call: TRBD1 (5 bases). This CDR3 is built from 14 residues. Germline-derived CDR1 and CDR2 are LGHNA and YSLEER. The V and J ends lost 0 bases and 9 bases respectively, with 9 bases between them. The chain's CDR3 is CASSQEGTGSPLHF. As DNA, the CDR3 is TGCGCCAGCAGCCAAGAGGGGACTGGTTCACCCCTCCACTTT.